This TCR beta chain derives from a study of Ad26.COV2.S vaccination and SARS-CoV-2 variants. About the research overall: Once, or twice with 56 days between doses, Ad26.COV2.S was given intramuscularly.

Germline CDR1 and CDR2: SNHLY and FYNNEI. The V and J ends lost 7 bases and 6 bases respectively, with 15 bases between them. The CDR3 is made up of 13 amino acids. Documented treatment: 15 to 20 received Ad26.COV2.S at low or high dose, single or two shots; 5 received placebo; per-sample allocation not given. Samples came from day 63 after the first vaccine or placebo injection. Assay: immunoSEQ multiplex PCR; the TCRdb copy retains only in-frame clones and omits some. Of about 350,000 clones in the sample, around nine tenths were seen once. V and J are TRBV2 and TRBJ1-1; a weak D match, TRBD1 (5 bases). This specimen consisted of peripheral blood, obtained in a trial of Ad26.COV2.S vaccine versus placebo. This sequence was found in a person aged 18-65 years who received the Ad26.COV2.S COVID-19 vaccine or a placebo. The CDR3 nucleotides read TGTGCCAGCATTACAGATGGGGGGGCTGAAGCTTTCTTT. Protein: CASITDGGAEAFF.